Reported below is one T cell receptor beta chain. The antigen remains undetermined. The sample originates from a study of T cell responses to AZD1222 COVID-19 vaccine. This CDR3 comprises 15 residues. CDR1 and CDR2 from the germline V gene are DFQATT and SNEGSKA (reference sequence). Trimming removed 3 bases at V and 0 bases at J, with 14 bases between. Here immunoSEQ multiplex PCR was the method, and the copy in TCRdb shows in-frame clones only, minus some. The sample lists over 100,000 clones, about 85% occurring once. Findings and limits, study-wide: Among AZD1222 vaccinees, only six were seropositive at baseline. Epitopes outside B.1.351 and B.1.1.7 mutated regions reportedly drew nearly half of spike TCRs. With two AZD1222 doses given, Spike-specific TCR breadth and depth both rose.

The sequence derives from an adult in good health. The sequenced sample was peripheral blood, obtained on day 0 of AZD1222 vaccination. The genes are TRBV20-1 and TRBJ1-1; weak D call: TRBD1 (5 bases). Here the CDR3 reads CSASTEQELNTEAFF. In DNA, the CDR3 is TGCAGTGCTAGTACCGAACAGGAGTTGAACACTGAAGCTTTCTTT.